Sequencing of this T cell receptor beta chain was carried out in a study of OX40 agonist ivuxolimab in advanced cancers. Overall study: Ivuxolimab was delivered to patients intravenously every 2 weeks at doses spanning 0.01 to 10 mg/kg.

Study results and limitations: Average numbers of expanded clones were greater in CD8+ T cells than in CD4+. Clonal expansion among partial responders at 0.1-3.0 mg/kg ranked near the lowest.

Germline values: CDR1 SEHNR, CDR2 FQNEAQ (reference sequence). V trimming: 5 bases; J trimming: 4 bases; junction bases outside the gene matches: 5. This CDR3 region has 14 residues. The assay was immunoSEQ multiplex PCR, and TCRdb's table has in-frame clones only and misses some. The sample shows more than 20,000 clones, 70% to 90% of them seen only once. With respect to this clone: Its antigen is not identified.

The source material was CD4+ or CD8+ T cells sorted from blood, sampled in a trial of the OX40 agonist ivuxolimab. This chain joins TRBV7-9 and TRBJ1-1; TRBD1 aligns across 9 bases. The TCR sequence derives from an adult with an advanced solid tumor such as melanoma, head and neck, liver or kidney cancer. The CDR3 sequence: CASSRQGEVTEAFF. The CDR3 DNA follows: TGTGCCAGCAGCAGACAGGGGGAAGTCACTGAAGCTTTCTTT.